This T cell receptor beta chain comes out of a study of blood T cell repertoires in COVID-19. Overall study: Sources were T cells, B-cell-depleted T cells, or PBMCs; the material itself was cDNA or gDNA.

Methods used by the authors: Amplification of reference gene primers was used by the study to estimate nucleated cell counts. The protocol was immunoSEQ multiplex PCR, while the TCRdb copy is restricted to in-frame clones and leaves out a portion. V and J calls and clone size are those listed in that table; D and trimming were worked out from the DNA. The table records some 70,000 clones, approximately 80% of them present only once. Material: peripheral blood. The clonotype was recovered from a woman aged 70 to 79 with acute or convalescent COVID-19.

CDR3 region: CASSGTINTEAFF. The CDR3 DNA is TGTGCCAGTAGTGGGACAATAAACACTGAAGCTTTCTTT. V gene TRBV19 combines with J gene TRBJ1-1; possibly TRBD1 for D (6 bases). The CDR3 runs to 13 residues. Trimming shortened V by 5 bases and J by 2 bases, and 9 bases separated the two germline ends. Germline CDR1 is LNHDA and CDR2 is SQIVND (reference sequence).